The 10 T cell receptor beta chains reported below all come from one sample, sequenced in a study of shared clonotypes between healthy human individuals. Naive CD8 isolation took CD45RO-negative cells positively selected for CCR7 and excluded terminally differentiated effector memory CD45RA+ cells. Method: immunoSEQ multiplex PCR; TCRdb's copy keeps in-frame clones and lacks some. Counted here are about 1,900,000 clones, approximately 95% occurring once; the ten biggest clones make up less than 1.5%. Sequencing was done on a sample of naive CD8+ T cells sorted from blood. The receptors come from a man between 18 and 29 years old in good health.

The chain has TRBV28 and TRBJ2-7, with 7 positions matching TRBD2. The trim removed 6 bases at V and 2 bases at J, leaving 4 bases unmatched. The CDR3 is 13 residues long. Germline-derived CDR1 and CDR2 are MDHEN and SYDVKM. CDR3 DNA: TGTGCCAGCAGCCCCGGGAGGCCCTACGAGCAGTACTTC. Protein: CASSPGRPYEQYF.

The CDR3 region is CASSPTLAGPFSTDTQYF. CDR3 DNA: TGTGCCAGCAGCCCGACACTAGCGGGACCCTTTAGCACAGATACGCAGTATTTT. The chain recombines TRBV7-6 with TRBJ2-3, with 10 positions matching TRBD2. This CDR3 is 18 amino acids long. CDR1 is SGHVS and CDR2 is FNYEAQ in the germline V gene. Trimming took 5 bases from V and 0 from J; bases not matched to a gene: 11.

The chain's CDR3 is CASSLDRGQVLRASTDTQYF. Here the CDR3 DNA reads TGCGCCAGCAGCCTTGACAGGGGGCAAGTTTTAAGGGCTAGCACAGATACGCAGTATTTT. V gene TRBV5-1 combines with J gene TRBJ2-3, with 10 bases identical to TRBD1. Unmatched junction bases numbered 17, after V lost 4 bases and J lost 0 bases. Germline values: CDR1 SGHRS, CDR2 YFSETQ. This CDR3 spans 20 amino acids.

This clone was counted only a few times. Additional DNA sequences in this sample encode the identical CDR3. The chain links TRBV4-3 to TRBJ2-5, with D unresolved. This CDR3 has 13 residues. Trimming pared 0 bases from V and 5 bases from J, leaving 7 bases between. In germline, CDR1 is LGHNA, CDR2 YSLEER. The CDR3 coding sequence is TGCGCCAGCAGCCAAGATCTTGAGGAGACCCAGTACTTC. Translating gives CASSQDLEETQYF.

This clone was detected only once. V gene TRBV7-2 combines with J gene TRBJ2-5; 11 bases agree with TRBD1. The ends lost 5 bases at V and 4 bases at J; junction bases unmatched: 6. Germline values: CDR1 SGHTA, CDR2 FQGNSA. This CDR3 is 15 amino acids long. DNA of the CDR3: TGTGCCAGCAGCCCCCGGACAGGGGGCACAGAGACCCAGTACTTC. Translation: CASSPRTGGTETQYF.

The V gene is TRBV4-2, the J gene TRBJ2-5, with D possibly being TRBD2 (7 bases). V was pared by 0 bases and J by 5 bases, with 19 bases between. CDR3 length: 17 residues. Germline V gives CDR1 LGHNA, CDR2 YNFKEQ. The CDR3 here is CASSQDDRGATWETQYF. The CDR3 coding sequence is TGTGCCAGCAGCCAAGATGACCGGGGGGCGACGTGGGAGACCCAGTACTTC.

J is TRBJ1-4 and V is TRBV2, with D unclear. V was shortened by 4 bases and J by 13 bases, with 7 bases between the two germline ends. The CDR3 contains 10 residues. In germline, CDR1 is SNHLY, CDR2 FYNNEI. CDR3 sequence (DNA): TGTGCCAGCAGTGGACCTGGACTGTTTTTT. Encoded protein: CASSGPGLFF.

The gene calls are TRBV15 and TRBJ1-2; D possibly corresponds to TRBD1 (6 bases). The CDR3 covers 16 residues. The V gene lost 3 bases and the J gene lost 5 bases, with 19 bases spanning the gap. CDR1 and CDR2 from the germline V gene are LNHNV and YYDKDF (reference sequence). CDR3: CATSSQTEDRYYGYTF. The CDR3 nucleotides are TGTGCCACCAGCAGTCAAACGGAGGACAGATATTATGGCTACACCTTC. Based on the CDR3 plus reference TRBV15 and TRBJ1-2, the full variable domain is DAMVIQNPRYQVTQFGKPVTLSCSQTLNHNVMYWYQQKSSQAPKLLFHYYDKDFNNEADTPDNFQSRRPNTSFCFLDIRSPGLGDTAMYLCATSSQTEDRYYGYTFGSGTRLTVV.

This chain uses TRBV6-1 with TRBJ2-7; D possibly corresponds to TRBD2 (6 bases). Trimming cost V 6 bases and J 6 bases, with 9 bases left between them. This CDR3 has 11 amino acids. Germline-derived CDR1 and CDR2 are MNHNS and SASEGT. In DNA form, the CDR3 reads TGTGCCAGCAGGGGGGGAGGCGAGCAGTACTTC. Encoded protein: CASRGGGEQYF.

For the CDR3, the DNA is TGCGCCAGCTCCCAGGAGGCTTTGGGCTATGGCTACACCTTC. It encodes CASSQEALGYGYTF. The chain has TRBV4-3 and TRBJ1-2; no firm D call. With 8 bases removed from V and 4 bases from J, the gap between germline ends came to 17 bases. Germline-derived CDR1 and CDR2 are LGHNA and YSLEER. The CDR3 has 14 amino acids.